Following are 18 T cell receptor beta chains from one sample sequenced in a study of blood T cells in healthy people across ages. A second about 7 to 11 cycle PCR used barcoded and J-beta primers. MiXCR, run by TCRdb on the 5' RACE reads, gives a single entry per CDR3 protein. Among around 710,000 distinct CDR3 sequences, approximately 43% were seen once, and the ten largest hold 20% to 25%. Sequencing input: blood. The receptors here all came from a woman aged 55-70 years in good health.

The rearrangement joins TRBV7-6 to TRBJ2-5; possibly TRBD1 for D (6 bases). The CDR3 has 15 amino acids. V lost 2 bases and J 5 bases, leaving 15 bases between the germline ends. The germline CDR1 and CDR2 sequences are SGHVS and FNYEAQ. Here the CDR3 reads CASSLNRVVLETQYF. The CDR3 bases are TGTGCCAGCAGCTTAAACAGGGTTGTTTTGGAGACCCAGTACTTC.

The rearrangement joins TRBV5-1 to TRBJ2-1; TRBD2 matches 12 bases. CDR3 size: 17 residues. The germline V gene encodes CDR1 SGHRS and CDR2 YFSETQ. V lost 0 bases to trimming and J lost 2 bases; unmatched junction nucleotides: 3. The CDR3 protein is CASSLGLAGDAYNEQFF. The CDR3 region has the DNA TGCGCCAGCAGCTTGGGACTAGCGGGAGACGCCTACAATGAGCAGTTCTTC.

The chain recombines TRBV29-1 with TRBJ2-2; D remains unclear. V was pared by 6 bases and J by 6 bases, with 14 bases between. Germline assignment: CDR1 SQVTM and CDR2 ANQGSEA. The length of the CDR3 is 13 residues. The CDR3 loop is CSVQASRSGELFF. The DNA of the CDR3 is TGCAGCGTCCAAGCGAGCCGGTCCGGGGAGCTGTTTTTT.

The chain has TRBV20-1 and TRBJ1-1, with 8 bases lining up with TRBD1. The CDR3 has 13 amino acids. V lost 2 bases to trimming and J lost 5 bases; unmatched junction nucleotides: 4. Germline V gene sequence: CDR1 DFQATT, CDR2 SNEGSKA (reference sequence). The DNA for the CDR3 is TGCAGTGCTAGACAGGGGGCTGGGACTGAAGCTTTCTTT. This sequence encodes CSARQGAGTEAFF.

This chain joins TRBV20-1 and TRBJ2-3, with 7 bases lining up with TRBD2. Germline-derived CDR1 and CDR2 are DFQATT and SNEGSKA (reference sequence). The CDR3 loop spans 12 amino acids. Trimming took 3 bases from V and 8 from J; bases not matched to a gene: 5. DNA of the CDR3: TGCAGTGCTAGGGTGGGGGAGGGTACGCAGTATTTT. It codes for CSARVGEGTQYF.

This clonotype has only a few counts. The chain joins TRBV19 to TRBJ2-4; TRBD2 matches at 8 bases. The germline V gene has CDR1 LNHDA and CDR2 SQIVND (reference sequence). Unmatched junction bases numbered 8, after V lost 10 bases and J lost 3 bases. The CDR3 has 14 amino acids. CDR3 protein: CATHSGTSKNIQYF. The DNA of the CDR3 is TGTGCCACCCACTCCGGGACTAGCAAAAACATTCAGTACTTC.

V usage is TRBV6-5 and J usage is TRBJ2-7; D is uncertain. The CDR3 is 15 amino acids. Trimming left V 0 bases short and J 2 bases short, with 11 bases between. Looked up from germline, CDR1 is MNHEY and CDR2 is SVGAGI. DNA of the CDR3: TGTGCCAGCAGTTACTCTATTAAGCCTCCCTACGAGCAGTACTTC. It encodes CASSYSIKPPYEQYF.

CDR3 residues: CASSRPDKGHYEQYF. The CDR3, as DNA: TGTGCCAGCTCACGACCCGACAAGGGTCACTACGAGCAGTACTTC. The chain carries TRBV18 and TRBJ2-7; D not resolved. This CDR3 comprises 15 residues. Trimming removed 4 bases at V and 3 bases at J, with 16 bases between. From germline, CDR1 is KGHSH and CDR2 LQKENI.

CDR3 DNA: TGCAGCGTTGACAGGGGAGCCTCCTACGAGCAGTACTTC. This codes for CSVDRGASYEQYF. The V call is TRBV29-1, the J call TRBJ2-7; TRBD1 is a possible D gene (6 bases). The V and J ends lost 3 bases and 0 bases respectively, with 9 bases between them. Per the germline V gene, CDR1 is SQVTM and CDR2 is ANQGSEA. The CDR3 consists of 13 residues.

This clonotype was found a few times. The chain recombines TRBV7-2 with TRBJ2-4; possibly TRBD1 or TRBD2 for D (5 bases each). The V end lost 2 bases, the J end lost 13 bases, and 24 bases lay between the germline ends. Germline V gene lookup returns CDR1 SGHTA and CDR2 FQGNSA. The CDR3 spans 16 residues. The CDR3 is CASSLLGPQYQETQYF. DNA for the CDR3: TGTGCCAGCAGCTTATTGGGACCCCAATACCAAGAAACCCAGTACTTC.

This chain uses TRBV9 with TRBJ2-7; 13 bases match TRBD2. V lost 3 bases, J lost 2 bases, and 20 bases stayed unmatched. From germline, CDR1 is SGDLS and CDR2 YYNGEE. The CDR3 totals 21 residues. Here the CDR3 reads CASSEGQDTRLAGGHPYEQYF. The CDR3 coding sequence is TGTGCCAGCAGCGAGGGACAGGATACCAGACTAGCGGGAGGACACCCCTACGAGCAGTACTTC. Full variable domain (remainder filled in from reference TRBV9 and TRBJ2-7): DSGVTQTPKHLITATGQRVTLRCSPRSGDLSVYWYQQSLDQGLQFLIQYYNGEERAKGNILERFSAQQFPDLHSELNLSSLELGDSALYFCASSEGQDTRLAGGHPYEQYFGPGTRLTVT.

The chain is built from TRBV29-1 and TRBJ2-5; D call uncertain. Near its end, the DNA agrees better with TRBJ2-7, so the J call may be wrong. There are 11 residues in the CDR3. From germline, CDR1 is SQVTM and CDR2 ANQGSEA. This CDR3 reads CSISWGDEQYF. As DNA, the CDR3 is TGCAGCATCTCTTGGGGTGACGAGCAGTACTTC.

This rearrangement joins TRBV2 to TRBJ1-1; D is possibly TRBD1 (6 bases). Per germline, CDR1 SNHLY and CDR2 FYNNEI. The CDR3 runs to 14 residues. The V and J ends lost 5 bases and 3 bases respectively, with 13 bases between them. Written as DNA, the CDR3 is TGTGCCAGCAGTTCGCAGGGGATCGACACTGAAGCTTTCTTT. It yields the protein CASSSQGIDTEAFF.

The chain recombines TRBV28 with TRBJ1-2, with unresolved D. Germline V gives CDR1 MDHEN, CDR2 SYDVKM. Trimming cost V 7 bases and J 2 bases, with 11 bases left between them. CDR3 length: 13 residues. The chain's CDR3 is CASTLPENYGYTF. In DNA form, the CDR3 reads TGTGCCAGCACCCTGCCAGAGAACTATGGCTACACCTTC.

This clonotype was seen a handful of times. The chain has TRBV7-8 and TRBJ1-4; D not certain. V was shortened by 1 base and J by 7 bases, with 4 bases between the two germline ends. This CDR3 spans 12 amino acids. The V gene's germline CDR1 is SGHVS and CDR2 FQNEAQ. The CDR3 region is CASSLVREKLFF. The CDR3 coding sequence is TGTGCCAGCAGCTTAGTACGTGAAAAACTGTTTTTT.

This chain links TRBV5-1 with TRBJ2-7; D possibly corresponds to TRBD2 (6 bases). The germline CDR1 and CDR2 sequences are SGHRS and YFSETQ. The CDR3 consists of 12 residues. V was pared by 6 bases and J by 5 bases, with 12 bases between. This CDR3 is CASNFGGNEQYF. The CDR3 coding sequence is TGCGCCAGCAACTTTGGAGGGAACGAGCAGTACTTC.

This chain links TRBV10-3 with TRBJ2-4; TRBD1 matches at 7 bases. V lost 0 bases and J lost 4; bases outside the gene matches: 6. The CDR3 length is 16 residues. Looked up from germline, CDR1 is ENHRY and CDR2 is SYGVKD. CDR3 bases: TGTGCCATCAGTGAGTCGGGACAGCGCGAGAAAAACATTCAGTACTTC. It codes for CAISESGQREKNIQYF.

This chain joins TRBV5-1 and TRBJ2-5; D may match TRBD1 or TRBD2 (5 bases each). V lost 4 bases to trimming and J lost 2 bases, with 12 bases between them. This CDR3 region has 14 residues. Germline V gene data show CDR1 as SGHRS and CDR2 as YFSETQ. The DNA of the CDR3 is TGCGCCAGCAGCGTCACGGGACCTCAAGAGACCCAGTACTTC. It translates to CASSVTGPQETQYF.